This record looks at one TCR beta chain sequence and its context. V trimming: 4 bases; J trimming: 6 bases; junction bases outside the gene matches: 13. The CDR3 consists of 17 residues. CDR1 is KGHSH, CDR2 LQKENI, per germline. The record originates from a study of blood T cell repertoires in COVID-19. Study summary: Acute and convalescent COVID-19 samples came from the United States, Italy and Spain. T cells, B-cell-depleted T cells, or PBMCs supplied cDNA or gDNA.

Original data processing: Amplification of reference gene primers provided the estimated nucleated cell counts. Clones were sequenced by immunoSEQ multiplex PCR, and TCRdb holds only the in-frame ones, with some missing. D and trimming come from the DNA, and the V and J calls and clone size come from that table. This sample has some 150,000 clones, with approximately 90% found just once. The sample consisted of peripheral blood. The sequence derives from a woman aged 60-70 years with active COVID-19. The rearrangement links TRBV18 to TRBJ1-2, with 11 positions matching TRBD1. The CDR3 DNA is TGTGCCAGCTCACTTTCCCCCCCGGGGACAGGGGGAGATGGCTACACCTTC. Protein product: CASSLSPPGTGGDGYTF. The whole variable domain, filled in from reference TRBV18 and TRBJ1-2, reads NAGVMQNPRHLVRRRGQEARLRCSPMKGHSHVYWYRQLPEEGLKFMVYLQKENIIDESGMPKERFSAEFPKEGPSILRIQQVVRGDSAAYFCASSLSPPGTGGDGYTFGSGTRLTVV.